The rows below give T cell receptor beta chains drawn from one sample of a study of molecular identifiers for immune sequencing clone quantification. TCRdb used MiXCR to reprocess the PCR reads, holding one entry per CDR3 protein. Of about 500,000 distinct CDR3 sequences in the sample, about 25% were seen once. What was sequenced was naive CD8+ T cells from blood, with Jurkat cell RNA spiked in. The receptors come from a human donor in good health. Some libraries in this study had Jurkat cell RNA spiked in. The CDR3 runs from the conserved cysteine through the conserved F or W. D genes are given only for firm matches. Not every row has a clone size; where given, it reads once, few, many or a size class.

abundance: -; j_gene: TRBJ2-7; v_gene: TRBV28; d_gene: TRBD2; CDR3aa: CASSLVAGGNEQYF; CDR3nt: TGTGCCAGCAGTTTAGTAGCGGGAGGCAACGAGCAGTACTTC
abundance: -; j_gene: TRBJ2-1; v_gene: TRBV27; d_gene: -; CDR3aa: CASIGEWGSQFF; CDR3nt: TGTGCCAGCATCGGAGAATGGGGATCACAGTTCTTC
abundance: -; j_gene: TRBJ2-7; v_gene: TRBV6-6; d_gene: -; CDR3aa: CASSYSSRLADYEQYF; CDR3nt: TGTGCCAGCAGTTACTCGAGCCGGCTAGCCGACTACGAGCAGTACTTC
abundance: many; j_gene: TRBJ2-6; v_gene: TRBV6-2/TRBV6-3; d_gene: -; CDR3aa: CASSVDYGANVLTF; CDR3nt: TGTGCCAGCTCAGTGGATTACGGGGCCAACGTCCTGACTTTC
abundance: many; j_gene: TRBJ2-7; v_gene: TRBV3-1; d_gene: TRBD1; CDR3aa: CASSQNRGYEQYF; CDR3nt: TGTGCCAGCAGCCAAAACAGGGGGTACGAGCAGTACTTC
abundance: -; j_gene: TRBJ1-1; v_gene: TRBV13; d_gene: TRBD1; CDR3aa: CASSNRDRGLTEAFF; CDR3nt: TGTGCCAGCAGCAACCGGGACAGGGGGCTGACTGAAGCTTTCTTT
abundance: many; j_gene: TRBJ1-5; v_gene: TRBV6-2/TRBV6-3; d_gene: -; CDR3aa: CASRPGRGNQPQHF; CDR3nt: TGTGCCAGCAGACCTGGACGCGGCAATCAGCCCCAGCATTTT
abundance: -; j_gene: TRBJ2-2; v_gene: TRBV19; d_gene: -; CDR3aa: CASSTPFPGAGTGELFF; CDR3nt: TGTGCCAGTAGTACCCCGTTCCCAGGGGCGGGCACCGGGGAGCTGTTTTTT
abundance: few; j_gene: TRBJ2-3; v_gene: TRBV20-1; d_gene: TRBD1; CDR3aa: CSARDRGQVADTQYF; CDR3nt: TGCAGTGCTAGGGACAGGGGGCAGGTAGCAGATACGCAGTATTTT
abundance: few; j_gene: TRBJ2-3; v_gene: TRBV6-2/TRBV6-3; d_gene: TRBD2; CDR3aa: CATLSGRFTDTQYF; CDR3nt: TGTGCCACCCTGAGCGGGAGGTTCACAGATACGCAGTATTTT
abundance: -; j_gene: TRBJ2-2; v_gene: TRBV12-5; d_gene: -; CDR3aa: CASGLGVMAGELFF; CDR3nt: TGTGCTAGTGGTTTGGGAGTTATGGCCGGGGAGCTGTTTTTT
abundance: few; j_gene: TRBJ1-4; v_gene: TRBV7-9; d_gene: TRBD1; CDR3aa: CASSSAKTGGVDEKLFF; CDR3nt: TGTGCCAGCAGCTCAGCCAAGACAGGGGGCGTTGATGAAAAACTGTTTTTT
abundance: -; j_gene: TRBJ1-6; v_gene: TRBV7-6; d_gene: -; CDR3aa: CASSPTGNNSPLHF; CDR3nt: TGTGCCAGCAGCCCAACAGGGAATAATTCACCCCTCCACTTT
abundance: -; j_gene: TRBJ1-1; v_gene: TRBV27; d_gene: TRBD1; CDR3aa: CASSYSGGAGSVTEAFF; CDR3nt: TGTGCCAGCAGTTATTCAGGGGGCGCGGGATCGGTCACTGAAGCTTTCTTT
abundance: few; j_gene: TRBJ2-3; v_gene: TRBV13; d_gene: TRBD2; CDR3aa: CASSPLGASGGDTQYF; CDR3nt: TGTGCCAGCAGCCCATTAGGGGCTAGCGGGGGGGATACGCAGTATTTT
abundance: few; j_gene: TRBJ2-1; v_gene: TRBV29-1; d_gene: TRBD2; CDR3aa: CSAQASGYSYNEQFF; CDR3nt: TGCAGCGCACAGGCTAGCGGGTATTCCTACAATGAGCAGTTCTTC
abundance: few; j_gene: TRBJ2-3; v_gene: TRBV20-1; d_gene: -; CDR3aa: CSARVIAELDNTQYF; CDR3nt: TGCAGTGCTAGAGTCATAGCGGAACTAGATAATACGCAGTATTTT
abundance: few; j_gene: TRBJ2-7; v_gene: TRBV5-1; d_gene: TRBD2; CDR3aa: CASSFDSGYYEQYF; CDR3nt: TGCGCCAGCAGCTTCGATAGCGGGTACTACGAGCAGTACTTC
abundance: few; j_gene: TRBJ2-5; v_gene: TRBV6-2/TRBV6-3; d_gene: TRBD2; CDR3aa: CASSYQPSGRLEETQYF; CDR3nt: TGTGCCAGCAGTTACCAGCCTAGCGGGAGGTTAGAAGAGACCCAGTACTTC
abundance: few; j_gene: TRBJ2-1; v_gene: TRBV4-1; d_gene: -; CDR3aa: CASSPGPLVVYEQFF; CDR3nt: TGCGCCAGCAGCCCGGGACCTCTAGTAGTCTATGAGCAGTTCTTC
abundance: many; j_gene: TRBJ2-7; v_gene: TRBV5-4; d_gene: TRBD1; CDR3aa: CASSVDRRSSEQYF; CDR3nt: TGTGCCAGCAGCGTGGACAGGCGGTCATCCGAGCAGTACTTC
abundance: -; j_gene: TRBJ2-5; v_gene: TRBV2; d_gene: -; CDR3aa: CASRLAAVGEPQYF; CDR3nt: TGTGCCAGCCGGCTGGCGGCAGTTGGGGAGCCCCAGTACTTC
abundance: few; j_gene: TRBJ2-3; v_gene: TRBV6-1; d_gene: -; CDR3aa: CASSDFRQTTDTQYF; CDR3nt: TGTGCCAGCAGTGATTTTAGACAAACCACAGATACGCAGTATTTT
abundance: few; j_gene: TRBJ1-4; v_gene: TRBV12-3/TRBV12-4; d_gene: -; CDR3aa: CASTPGPGGEKLFF; CDR3nt: TGTGCCAGCACCCCCGGGCCCGGGGGTGAAAAACTGTTTTTT
abundance: many; j_gene: TRBJ1-5; v_gene: TRBV12-3/TRBV12-4; d_gene: TRBD1; CDR3aa: CASSDLASGGYQPQHF; CDR3nt: TGTGCCAGCAGCGATTTAGCGTCAGGGGGATATCAGCCCCAGCATTTT
abundance: -; j_gene: TRBJ2-7; v_gene: TRBV29-1; d_gene: TRBD1; CDR3aa: CSVEDGERTGPYEQYF; CDR3nt: TGCAGCGTTGAAGACGGCGAGAGGACAGGGCCCTACGAGCAGTACTTC
abundance: few; j_gene: TRBJ2-7; v_gene: TRBV7-9; d_gene: TRBD2; CDR3aa: CASSLYSGRADEQYF; CDR3nt: TGTGCCAGCAGCTTATACAGCGGGAGGGCTGACGAGCAGTACTTC
abundance: many; j_gene: TRBJ2-2; v_gene: TRBV7-9; d_gene: -; CDR3aa: CASSLSMSGELFF; CDR3nt: TGTGCCAGCAGCTTAAGTATGTCCGGGGAGCTGTTTTTT
abundance: -; j_gene: TRBJ1-6; v_gene: TRBV3-1; d_gene: TRBD1; CDR3aa: CASSPTGTGDAHSPLHF; CDR3nt: TGTGCCAGCAGCCCGACCGGGACAGGGGATGCACATTCACCCCTCCACTTT
abundance: -; j_gene: TRBJ2-1; v_gene: TRBV12-3/TRBV12-4; d_gene: -; CDR3aa: CASSPTPNEQFF; CDR3nt: TGTGCCAGCAGCCCCACCCCCAATGAGCAGTTCTTC
abundance: few; j_gene: TRBJ2-1; v_gene: TRBV12-3/TRBV12-4; d_gene: TRBD2; CDR3aa: CASSLPAGGPNNEQFF; CDR3nt: TGTGCCAGCAGTCTCCCAGCGGGAGGGCCGAACAATGAGCAGTTCTTC
abundance: many; j_gene: TRBJ2-1; v_gene: TRBV12-3/TRBV12-4; d_gene: TRBD1; CDR3aa: CASSSRDSNNEQFF; CDR3nt: TGTGCCAGCAGTTCCCGGGACAGCAACAATGAGCAGTTCTTC
abundance: many; j_gene: TRBJ2-4; v_gene: TRBV4-2; d_gene: -; CDR3aa: CASSPSLRGEIAKNIQYF; CDR3nt: TGTGCCAGCAGCCCATCACTGCGCGGGGAAATAGCCAAAAACATTCAGTACTTC
abundance: -; j_gene: TRBJ2-3; v_gene: TRBV4-3; d_gene: TRBD1; CDR3aa: CASRQRQGTTDTQYF; CDR3nt: TGCGCCAGCCGCCAACGACAGGGGACGACAGATACGCAGTATTTT
abundance: many; j_gene: TRBJ1-4; v_gene: TRBV12-3/TRBV12-4; d_gene: -; CDR3aa: CASSPWTASNEKLFF; CDR3nt: TGTGCCAGCAGTCCCTGGACAGCTTCTAATGAAAAACTGTTTTTT
abundance: many; j_gene: TRBJ2-3; v_gene: TRBV12-3/TRBV12-4; d_gene: TRBD2; CDR3aa: CASSLTSGRDTQYF; CDR3nt: TGTGCCAGCAGCCTTACTAGCGGGAGAGATACGCAGTATTTT
abundance: few; j_gene: TRBJ2-7; v_gene: TRBV28; d_gene: TRBD1; CDR3aa: CASSKGTGYEQYF; CDR3nt: TGTGCCAGCAGTAAAGGGACAGGCTACGAGCAGTACTTC
abundance: many; j_gene: TRBJ1-1; v_gene: TRBV7-9; d_gene: -; CDR3aa: CASSPPAGAEAFF; CDR3nt: TGTGCCAGCAGCCCGCCTGCGGGCGCTGAAGCTTTCTTT
abundance: -; j_gene: TRBJ1-1; v_gene: TRBV7-9; d_gene: TRBD1; CDR3aa: CALEDREGEAFF; CDR3nt: TGTGCCTTAGAGGACAGGGAGGGTGAAGCTTTCTTT
abundance: few; j_gene: TRBJ1-4; v_gene: TRBV12-5; d_gene: TRBD1; CDR3aa: CASGLFTGTGNEKLFF; CDR3nt: TGTGCTAGTGGTTTGTTTACCGGGACAGGGAATGAAAAACTGTTTTTT
abundance: many; j_gene: TRBJ2-1; v_gene: TRBV6-5; d_gene: -; CDR3aa: CASSNLYNEQFF; CDR3nt: TGTGCCAGCAGTAACCTCTACAATGAGCAGTTCTTC
abundance: -; j_gene: TRBJ1-2; v_gene: TRBV7-9; d_gene: -; CDR3aa: CASSPETDNYGYTF; CDR3nt: TGTGCCAGCAGCCCCGAGACGGATAACTATGGCTACACCTTC
abundance: few; j_gene: TRBJ2-3; v_gene: TRBV7-2; d_gene: TRBD1; CDR3aa: CASSSTGDRVFVLDTQYF; CDR3nt: TGTGCCAGCAGCTCAACAGGGGACAGGGTATTTGTACTTGATACGCAGTATTTT
abundance: few; j_gene: TRBJ1-1; v_gene: TRBV9; d_gene: -; CDR3aa: CASSVEAANTEAFF; CDR3nt: TGTGCCAGCAGCGTAGAGGCAGCGAACACTGAAGCTTTCTTT
abundance: many; j_gene: TRBJ2-7; v_gene: TRBV15; d_gene: -; CDR3aa: CATSRDRGMYEQYF; CDR3nt: TGTGCCACCAGCAGAGATCGCGGGATGTACGAGCAGTACTTC
abundance: few; j_gene: TRBJ2-7; v_gene: TRBV27; d_gene: -; CDR3aa: CASSLTSRYEQYF; CDR3nt: TGTGCCAGCAGTTTAACAAGCAGGTACGAGCAGTACTTC
abundance: many; j_gene: TRBJ1-2; v_gene: TRBV29-1; d_gene: TRBD1; CDR3aa: CSVIIRDSTYGYTF; CDR3nt: TGCAGCGTTATAATCCGGGACAGTACCTATGGCTACACCTTC
abundance: many; j_gene: TRBJ1-5; v_gene: TRBV7-2; d_gene: TRBD1; CDR3aa: CASSFDLFDRGNQPQHF; CDR3nt: TGTGCCAGCAGCTTCGACCTTTTCGACAGGGGTAATCAGCCCCAGCATTTT
abundance: few; j_gene: TRBJ2-1; v_gene: TRBV7-9; d_gene: -; CDR3aa: CASSPINEQFF; CDR3nt: TGTGCCAGCAGCCCAATCAATGAGCAGTTCTTC
abundance: few; j_gene: TRBJ2-3; v_gene: TRBV24-1; d_gene: TRBD1; CDR3aa: CATSDTGGADTQYF; CDR3nt: TGTGCCACCAGTGACACAGGGGGTGCAGATACGCAGTATTTT
abundance: -; j_gene: TRBJ2-5; v_gene: TRBV2; d_gene: TRBD2; CDR3aa: CASNPGLAGETQYF; CDR3nt: TGTGCCAGCAATCCCGGACTAGCGGGAGAGACCCAGTACTTC
abundance: -; j_gene: TRBJ2-3; v_gene: TRBV19; d_gene: -; CDR3aa: CASRRASSTDTQYF; CDR3nt: TGTGCCAGTAGGAGGGCTTCTAGCACAGATACGCAGTATTTT